This TCR beta chain originates from a study of a mutant IDH1 vaccine in newly diagnosed glioma. As for the study in general: Those enrolled had earlier been treated with radiotherapy, temozolomide, or both, mostly both.

A word on this clone: Its antigen is not identified.

Trimming shortened V by 1 base and J by 5 bases, and 14 bases separated the two germline ends. Germline V lookup: CDR1 GTSNPN, CDR2 SVGIG (reference sequence). This CDR3 spans 15 amino acids. TCRdb keeps only in-frame clones here, not all; method: immunoSEQ multiplex PCR. The table has 43,000 or so clones, approximately 88% seen once; the top ten hold roughly 2.4%. Documented time point: week 23, last vaccination. The vaccine gave 300 ug of a 20-mer mutant IDH1 peptide subcutaneously per dose. The receptor's source is a woman between 18 and 29 years old with glioma. Some clones in this sample may be carry-over from other donors' samples. The sequencing here drew on PBMCs, taken from a glioma patient whose treatment included an IDH1 peptide vaccine. This rearrangement joins TRBV30 to TRBJ2-2, with TRBD1 as a possible D gene (5 bases). The CDR3 loop reads CAWSEGKGRTGELFF. In DNA, the CDR3 is TGTGCCTGGAGTGAGGGGAAGGGCCGAACCGGGGAGCTGTTTTTT.